Each of the 12 T cell receptor beta chains below was sequenced from the same sample in a study of OX40 agonist ivuxolimab in advanced cancers. Some clones are missing from TCRdb's copy, which holds only in-frame ones; the method was immunoSEQ multiplex PCR. The table shows under 100,000 clones, with approximately 85% occurring only once. The material sequenced was CD4+ or CD8+ T cells sorted from blood, taken in a trial of the OX40 agonist ivuxolimab. The receptors come from an adult with an advanced solid tumor such as melanoma, head and neck, liver or kidney cancer.

Only a few counts were recorded for this clone. This chain links TRBV7-9 with TRBJ2-5; D possibly matches TRBD1 or TRBD2 (6 bases each). The V end was cut by 2 bases, the J end by 6 bases, with 10 bases between. The CDR3 sequence is 13 residues long. CDR1 is SEHNR and CDR2 is FQNEAQ in the germline V gene (reference sequence). CDR3 amino acids: CASSLRGAQTQYF. Here the CDR3 DNA reads TGTGCCAGCAGCTTAAGGGGGGCTCAGACCCAGTACTTC.

This chain connects TRBV30 to TRBJ1-2; D remains unclear. Trimming shortened V by 4 bases and J by 8 bases, and 23 bases separated the two germline ends. CDR3 length equals 15 residues. Germline V gene lookup returns CDR1 GTSNPN and CDR2 SVGIG (reference sequence). For the CDR3, the DNA is TGTGCCTGGACCCTAAGAGGGCACCTAGTGGGGGGCTACACCTTC. The encoded protein is CAWTLRGHLVGGYTF.

The J gene is TRBJ1-1, the V gene TRBV19; D is perhaps TRBD1 (5 bases). CDR3 length: 17 residues. V gave up 4 bases and J gave up 5 bases, with 23 bases separating them. CDR1 LNHDA and CDR2 SQIVND come from the germline V gene (reference sequence). CDR3 nucleotides: TGTGCCAGTAGTACCCAGACAGCCCGAGCAACTGGTACTGAAGCTTTCTTT. Protein sequence: CASSTQTARATGTEAFF.

This clone was picked up one time. V usage is TRBV28 and J usage is TRBJ1-5; no clear D gene. Per germline, CDR1 MDHEN and CDR2 SYDVKM. Trimming removed 3 bases from V and 1 base from J, with 13 bases in between. This CDR3 has 16 amino acids. CDR3 loop: CASSLGPAASNQPQHF. The CDR3 DNA reads TGTGCCAGCAGTTTGGGTCCGGCAGCAAGCAATCAGCCCCAGCATTTT.

This clone appeared a single time. The gene calls are TRBV5-1 and TRBJ2-5; 11 nucleotides align to TRBD1. Germline V gene data show CDR1 as SGHRS and CDR2 as YFSETQ. The J segment lost 5 bases and the V segment lost 4 bases, leaving 10 bases of the junction unmatched. The CDR3 consists of 16 residues. CDR3 sequence reads: CASSPGQGGVGETQYF. DNA for the CDR3: TGCGCCAGCAGCCCGGGACAGGGGGGAGTAGGGGAGACCCAGTACTTC.

V and J are TRBV5-1 and TRBJ1-2; 7 bases align to TRBD1. J was trimmed by 6 bases and V by 0 bases; bases with no gene match: 8. The CDR3 has 15 residues. Germline V gives CDR1 SGHRS, CDR2 YFSETQ. The CDR3 region has the DNA TGCGCCAGCAGCTTGGAACAGGGGACAGTGGATGGCTACACCTTC. This translates into CASSLEQGTVDGYTF.

The chain joins TRBV28 to TRBJ1-2, with a possible D match to TRBD1 (6 bases). With 3 bases removed from V and 4 bases from J, the gap between germline ends came to 15 bases. Germline CDR1 reads MDHEN; CDR2 reads SYDVKM. This CDR3 spans 15 amino acids. CDR3 DNA: TGTGCCAGCAGTTTGTCTACAGGGCCGGGCTATGGCTACACCTTC. The encoded protein is CASSLSTGPGYGYTF.

The chain carries TRBV2 and TRBJ1-1; no firm D call. Trimming shortened V by 4 bases and J by 8 bases, and 8 bases separated the two germline ends. The germline V gene has CDR1 SNHLY and CDR2 FYNNEI. The CDR3 totals 11 residues. The DNA of the CDR3 is TGTGCCAGCAGTGCTCGTTGGGAAGCTTTCTTT. Its protein is CASSARWEAFF.

The chain uses TRBV10-1 and TRBJ2-3; no clear D. Germline V gives CDR1 WNHNN, CDR2 SYGVQD (reference sequence). Trimming stripped 0 bases from V and 6 bases from J, with 7 bases between. The CDR3 is 13 residues long. CDR3 amino acids: CASSESTWDTQYF. The CDR3 DNA follows: TGCGCCAGCAGTGAGTCGACTTGGGATACGCAGTATTTT.

The CDR3 DNA is TGTGCCAGCAGCCCCACAGACAGGGCCGTCACCTACGAGCAGTACTTC. Translated: CASSPTDRAVTYEQYF. This chain links TRBV5-4 with TRBJ2-7, with 7 bases fitting TRBD1. V trimming: 4 bases; J trimming: 2 bases; junction bases outside the gene matches: 12. In germline, CDR1 is SGHNT, CDR2 YYREEE (reference sequence). This CDR3 comprises 16 residues.

This rearrangement joins TRBV25-1 to TRBJ1-1; 9 bases map to TRBD1. Per the germline V gene, CDR1 is MGHDK and CDR2 is SYGVNS. Trimming at V came to 7 bases and at J to 6 bases, leaving 18 bases not matched to a gene. CDR3 size: 17 residues. The CDR3 region has the DNA TGTGCCAGCACCTCACCGAGGGGGACAGGGATCCCCCCTGAAGCTTTCTTT. The encoded protein is CASTSPRGTGIPPEAFF.

The chain joins TRBV7-3 to TRBJ2-2; D is uncertain. V gave up 0 bases and J gave up 4 bases, with 9 bases separating them. Germline-derived CDR1 and CDR2 are SGHTA and FQGTGA. CDR3 size: 15 residues. The CDR3 DNA follows: TGTGCCAGCAGCTTAACGTTCAGATTCACCGGGGAGCTGTTTTTT. Its translation: CASSLTFRFTGELFF.